The rows below give T cell receptor beta chains drawn from one sample of a study of control samples from healthy donors and cancer patients. Assay: immunoSEQ multiplex PCR; the TCRdb copy retains only in-frame clones and omits some. The table has under 200,000 clones, 91% seen once. Material: blood. The receptor set was obtained from a woman in her twenties or thirties in good health. The CDR3 runs from the conserved cysteine through the conserved F or W. The order of the fields is J gene, clone size, D gene, V gene, CDR3 length, CDR3 protein, CDR3 DNA. D genes are given only for firm matches. Not every row has a clone size; where given, it reads once, few, many or a size class.

TRBJ1-1	-	-	TRBV9	13	CASRRLANTEAFF	TGTGCCAGCAGAAGATTGGCTAACACTGAAGCTTTCTTT
TRBJ1-6	-	-	TRBV5-1	14	CASSPDSDNSPLHF	TGCGCCAGCAGCCCCGACAGCGATAATTCACCCCTCCACTTT
TRBJ2-3	-	TRBD2	TRBV7-2	15	CASSGGLAGVDTQYF	TGTGCCAGCAGCGGTGGACTAGCGGGAGTTGATACGCAGTATTTT
TRBJ2-3	-	-	TRBV4-3	15	CASSQGGRGIDTQYF	TGCGCCAGCAGCCAAGGTGGCAGGGGAATAGATACGCAGTATTTT
TRBJ2-2	-	TRBD2	TRBV19	16	CASSKSSGANTGELFF	TGTGCCAGTAGTAAATCTAGCGGGGCTAACACCGGGGAGCTGTTTTTT
TRBJ1-5	-	TRBD1	TRBV5-1	16	CASSPGTGTLNQPQHF	TGCGCCAGCAGCCCCGGGACAGGGACCCTCAATCAGCCCCAGCATTTT
TRBJ1-1	once	TRBD1	TRBV6-5	15	CASSYSGTGNTEAFF	TGTGCCAGCAGTTACTCTGGGACAGGGAACACTGAAGCTTTCTTT
TRBJ1-6	-	TRBD1	TRBV14	14	CASSRDRVNSPLHF	TGTGCCAGCAGCCGAGACAGGGTTAATTCACCCCTCCACTTT
TRBJ2-7	-	TRBD2	TRBV10-3	14	CAIPSGRTAYEQYF	TGTGCCATCCCTAGCGGGAGAACAGCCTACGAGCAGTACTTC
TRBJ2-1	-	-	TRBV5-5	16	CASSLFGGRSNNEQFF	TGTGCCAGCAGCTTGTTTGGGGGCAGAAGTAACAATGAGCAGTTCTTC
TRBJ1-6	once	-	TRBV25-1	13	CASSGYHNSPLHF	TGTGCCAGCAGCGGATACCATAATTCACCCCTCCACTTT
TRBJ2-1	-	TRBD2	TRBV28	15	CASSLSETSGNEQFF	TGTGCCAGCAGTTTATCCGAGACTAGCGGGAATGAGCAGTTCTTC
TRBJ1-3	few	-	TRBV5-1	14	CASSLAASGNTIYF	TGCGCCAGCAGCTTGGCAGCTTCTGGAAACACCATATATTTT
TRBJ2-1	-	-	TRBV11-2	12	CASSVQGNEQFF	TGTGCCAGCAGCGTCCAGGGCAATGAGCAGTTCTTC
TRBJ2-5	-	-	TRBV9	20	CASSVGRGPLLARGQETQYF	TGTGCCAGCAGCGTAGGTAGGGGGCCCCTACTAGCCAGGGGCCAAGAGACCCAGTACTTC
TRBJ1-4	-	-	TRBV24-1	14	CATSDRGANEKLFF	TGTGCCACCAGTGACAGGGGTGCTAATGAAAAACTGTTTTTT
TRBJ1-6	-	-	TRBV5-1	14	CASSFDGQNSPLHF	TGCGCCAGCAGCTTTGACGGCCAAAATTCACCCCTCCACTTT
TRBJ1-5	-	-	TRBV10-2	14	CASSDAGDNQPQHF	TGCGCCAGCAGTGATGCAGGGGACAATCAGCCCCAGCATTTT
TRBJ1-1	-	-	TRBV6-1	13	CASSDAVLTEAFF	TGTGCCAGCAGTGACGCAGTCCTCACTGAAGCTTTCTTT
TRBJ1-2	once	-	TRBV4-2	11	CASSRDNGYTF	TGTGCCAGCAGCCGGGACAATGGCTACACCTTC
TRBJ1-4	-	-	TRBV20-1	13	CSASTRPNEKLFF	TGCAGTGCTAGTACCAGACCTAATGAAAAACTGTTTTTT
TRBJ2-2	-	-	TRBV5-1	14	CASSNRQNTGELFF	TGCGCCAGCAGCAACCGACAGAACACCGGGGAGCTGTTTTTT
TRBJ1-6	once	-	TRBV6-5	12	CASSYSNSPLHF	TGTGCCAGCAGTTACTCTAATTCACCCCTCCACTTT
TRBJ2-1	-	TRBD2	TRBV7-9	16	CASSLTGTSGINEQFF	TGTGCCAGCAGCTTAACGGGGACTAGCGGGATTAATGAGCAGTTCTTC
TRBJ2-1	once	-	TRBV6-6	15	CASSYESGIIYEQFF	TGTGCCAGCAGTTACGAGAGTGGAATAATCTATGAGCAGTTCTTC
TRBJ2-1	-	TRBD2	TRBV5-1	15	CASSPGTSGYNEQFF	TGCGCCAGCAGCCCCGGGACTAGCGGCTACAATGAGCAGTTCTTC
TRBJ2-1	medium-sized	-	TRBV27	15	CASSTRDLLYNEQFF	TGTGCCAGCAGTACCCGGGACCTACTCTACAATGAGCAGTTCTTC
TRBJ2-1	once	-	TRBV7-9	14	CASSLGGGYNEQFF	TGTGCCAGCAGCTTAGGGGGCGGATACAATGAGCAGTTCTTC
TRBJ2-4	-	TRBD2	TRBV7-2	17	CASSLATSGRVKNIQYF	TGTGCCAGCAGCTTAGCGACTAGCGGGAGGGTCAAAAACATTCAGTACTTC
TRBJ2-7	-	TRBD2	TRBV18	14	CASSRAGGPFEQYF	TGTGCCAGCTCACGAGCGGGAGGGCCGTTTGAGCAGTACTTC
TRBJ1-3	once	-	TRBV13	15	CASSLEQGWGNTIYF	TGTGCCAGCAGCTTAGAGCAGGGGTGGGGAAACACCATATATTTT
TRBJ2-3	-	TRBD2	TRBV6-5	12	CATASGSGTQYF	TGTGCCACCGCTAGCGGGAGTGGTACGCAGTATTTT
TRBJ1-1	-	-	TRBV10-3	11	CAIRANTEAFF	TGTGCCATCAGGGCGAACACTGAAGCTTTCTTT
TRBJ1-2	-	-	TRBV21-1	14	CASSDRDTNYGYTF	TGTGCCAGCAGCGACCGGGACACCAACTATGGCTACACCTTC
TRBJ2-6	-	-	TRBV7-9	16	CASSLVLPSGANVLTF	TGTGCCAGCAGCTTAGTCCTTCCCTCTGGGGCCAACGTCCTGACTTTC
TRBJ1-2	-	-	TRBV28	14	CASSLEGSDYGYTF	TGTGCCAGCAGTTTGGAGGGGTCGGACTATGGCTACACCTTC
TRBJ1-1	-	TRBD1	TRBV19	14	CASSQGQTNTEAFF	TGTGCCAGTAGTCAGGGACAGACGAACACTGAAGCTTTCTTT
TRBJ2-7	-	-	TRBV19	14	CASSNRAGVAEQYF	TGTGCCAGTAGTAACCGGGCAGGGGTGGCCGAGCAGTACTTC
TRBJ1-6	-	TRBD1	TRBV6-1	16	CASSEATGQGNSPLHF	TGTGCCAGCAGTGAAGCGACGGGACAGGGAAATTCACCCCTCCACTTT
TRBJ2-5	once	TRBD2	TRBV28	14	CASSLLAGGETQYF	TGTGCCAGCAGTTTACTAGCGGGAGGGGAGACCCAGTACTTC
TRBJ1-6	-	TRBD1	TRBV18	15	CASSPGTGYNSPLHF	TGTGCCAGCTCACCCGGGACAGGGTATAATTCACCCCTCCACTTT
TRBJ1-1	once	TRBD1	TRBV2	15	CASRTDRGSGTEAFF	TGTGCCAGCAGAACGGACAGGGGTTCGGGCACTGAAGCTTTCTTT
TRBJ2-5	-	-	TRBV7-9	14	CASSLFGSQETQYF	TGTGCCAGCAGCTTATTCGGGAGCCAAGAGACCCAGTACTTC
TRBJ2-5	-	TRBD1	TRBV9	14	CASSSTGAGETQYF	TGTGCCAGCAGCTCGACAGGGGCGGGGGAGACCCAGTACTTC
TRBJ2-7	-	TRBD2	TRBV15	15	CATSRDLGEGNEQYF	TGTGCCACCAGCAGAGATCTAGGGGAGGGAAACGAGCAGTACTTC
TRBJ1-4	-	-	TRBV12-3/TRBV12-4	13	CASSFIGNEKLFF	TGTGCCAGCAGTTTTATAGGTAATGAAAAACTGTTTTTT
TRBJ1-4	-	-	TRBV7-3	14	CASSLTGGNEKLFF	TGTGCCAGCAGCTTAACGGGGGGTAATGAAAAACTGTTTTTT
TRBJ2-7	once	TRBD2	TRBV6-5	14	CASSYRTSGYEQYF	TGTGCCAGCAGTTACCGGACTAGCGGCTACGAGCAGTACTTC
TRBJ2-4	once	-	TRBV4-3	15	CASSQEGKGGNIQYF	TGCGCCAGCAGCCAAGAGGGAAAGGGGGGAAACATTCAGTACTTC
TRBJ1-1	-	-	TRBV28	15	CASSLGGRGNTEAFF	TGTGCCAGCAGTTTAGGGGGGAGGGGGAACACTGAAGCTTTCTTT
TRBJ1-1	-	-	TRBV9	13	CASSEGRWTEAFF	TGTGCCAGCAGCGAGGGAAGGTGGACTGAAGCTTTCTTT
TRBJ1-1	-	-	TRBV19	15	CASSISGGMNTEAFF	TGTGCCAGTAGTATAAGCGGGGGTATGAACACTGAAGCTTTCTTT
TRBJ2-7	-	TRBD1	TRBV4-3	14	CASSQWTGSYEQYF	TGCGCCAGCAGCCAATGGACAGGGTCCTACGAGCAGTACTTC
TRBJ1-1	-	TRBD1	TRBV3-1/TRBV3-2	14	CASSQDRGTTEAFF	TGTGCCAGCAGCCAAGACAGGGGGACCACTGAAGCTTTCTTT
TRBJ1-2	-	-	TRBV12-3/TRBV12-4	12	CASSNRVNGYTF	TGTGCCAGCAGTAATAGGGTAAATGGCTACACCTTC
TRBJ2-1	-	TRBD1	TRBV6-2/TRBV6-3	15	CASSSGGGSYNEQFF	TGTGCCAGCAGTTCAGGGGGTGGGTCCTACAATGAGCAGTTCTTC
TRBJ1-6	-	-	TRBV12-3/TRBV12-4	12	CASSFGNSPLHF	TGTGCCAGCAGTTTTGGGAATTCACCCCTCCACTTT